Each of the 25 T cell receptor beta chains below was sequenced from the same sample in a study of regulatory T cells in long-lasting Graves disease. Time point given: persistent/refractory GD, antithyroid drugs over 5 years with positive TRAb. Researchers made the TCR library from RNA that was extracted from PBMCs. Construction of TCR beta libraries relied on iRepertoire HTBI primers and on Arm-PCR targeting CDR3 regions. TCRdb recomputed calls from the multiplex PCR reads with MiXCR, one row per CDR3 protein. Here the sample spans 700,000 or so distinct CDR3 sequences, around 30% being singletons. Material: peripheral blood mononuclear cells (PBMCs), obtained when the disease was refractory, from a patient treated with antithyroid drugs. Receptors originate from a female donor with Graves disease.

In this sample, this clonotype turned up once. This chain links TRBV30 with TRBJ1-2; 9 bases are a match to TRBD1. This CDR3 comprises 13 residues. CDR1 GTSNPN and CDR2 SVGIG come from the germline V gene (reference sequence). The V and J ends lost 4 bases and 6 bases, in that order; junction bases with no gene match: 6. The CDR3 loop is CAWTQQGANGYTF. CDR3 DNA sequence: TGTGCCTGGACCCAACAGGGGGCGAATGGCTACACCTTC.

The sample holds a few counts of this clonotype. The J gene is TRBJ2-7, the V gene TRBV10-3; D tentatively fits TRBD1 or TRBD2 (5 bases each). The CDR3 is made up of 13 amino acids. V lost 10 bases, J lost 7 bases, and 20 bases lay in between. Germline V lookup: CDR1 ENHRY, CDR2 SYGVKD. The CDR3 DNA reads TGTGCCACCACAGGAGGCCCTTCTAGGGAGCAGTACTTC. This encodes CATTGGPSREQYF.

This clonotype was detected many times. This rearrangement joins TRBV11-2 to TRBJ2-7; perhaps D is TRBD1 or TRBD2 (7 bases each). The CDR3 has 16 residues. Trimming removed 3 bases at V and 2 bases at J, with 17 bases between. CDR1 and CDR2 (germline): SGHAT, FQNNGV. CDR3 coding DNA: TGTGCCAGCAGCTTGGGAGGGGGCGCAGGGACCTACGAGCAGTACTTC. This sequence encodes CASSLGGGAGTYEQYF.

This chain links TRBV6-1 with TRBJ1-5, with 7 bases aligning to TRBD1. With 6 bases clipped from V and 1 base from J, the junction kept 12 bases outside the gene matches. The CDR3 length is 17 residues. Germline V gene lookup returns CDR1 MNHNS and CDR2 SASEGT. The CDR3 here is CASSQPKKGASNQPQHF. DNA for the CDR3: TGTGCCAGCAGCCAACCGAAGAAGGGGGCAAGCAATCAGCCCCAGCATTTT.

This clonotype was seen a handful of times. The CDR3 sequence is CASSTNRGLETQYF. For the CDR3, the DNA is TGTGCCAGCAGTACCAACAGGGGGCTGGAGACCCAGTACTTC. V and J are TRBV28 and TRBJ2-5, with TRBD1 identical over 9 bases. There are 14 residues in the CDR3. Germline V gives CDR1 MDHEN, CDR2 SYDVKM. The trim removed 5 bases at V and 5 bases at J, leaving 6 bases unmatched.

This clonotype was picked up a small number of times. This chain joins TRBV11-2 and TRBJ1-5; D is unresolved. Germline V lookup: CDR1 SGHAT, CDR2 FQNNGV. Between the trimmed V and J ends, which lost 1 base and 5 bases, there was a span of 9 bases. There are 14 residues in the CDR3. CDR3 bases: TGTGCCAGCAGCTTAGTGGCAGTTGATCAGCCCCAGCATTTT. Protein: CASSLVAVDQPQHF.

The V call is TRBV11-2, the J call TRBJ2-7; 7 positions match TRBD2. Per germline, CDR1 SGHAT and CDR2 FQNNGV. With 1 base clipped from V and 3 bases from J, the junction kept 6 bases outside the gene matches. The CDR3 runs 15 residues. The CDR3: CASSLGSGRSYEQYF. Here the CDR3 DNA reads TGTGCCAGCAGCTTAGGTAGCGGGCGGAGCTACGAGCAGTACTTC. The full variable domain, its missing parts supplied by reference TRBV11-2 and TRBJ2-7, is EAGVAQSPRYKIIEKRQSVAFWCNPISGHATLYWYQQILGQGPKLLIQFQNNGVVDDSQLPKDRFSAERLKGVDSTLKIQPAKLEDSAVYLCASSLGSGRSYEQYFGPGTRLTVT.

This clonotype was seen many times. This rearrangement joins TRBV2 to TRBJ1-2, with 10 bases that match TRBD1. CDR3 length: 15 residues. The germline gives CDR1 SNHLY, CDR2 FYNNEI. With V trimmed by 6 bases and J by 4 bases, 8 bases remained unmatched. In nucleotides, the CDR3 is TGTGCCAGCAGGGGCCCGGGACAGGGGCGCTATGGCTACACCTTC. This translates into CASRGPGQGRYGYTF.

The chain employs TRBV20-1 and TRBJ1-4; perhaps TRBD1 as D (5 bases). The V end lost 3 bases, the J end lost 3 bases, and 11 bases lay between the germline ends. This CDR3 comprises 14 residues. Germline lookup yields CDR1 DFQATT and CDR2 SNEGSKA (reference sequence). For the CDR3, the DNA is TGCAGTGCTAGCACGGGGGGAGCTAATGAAAAACTGTTTTTT. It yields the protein CSASTGGANEKLFF.

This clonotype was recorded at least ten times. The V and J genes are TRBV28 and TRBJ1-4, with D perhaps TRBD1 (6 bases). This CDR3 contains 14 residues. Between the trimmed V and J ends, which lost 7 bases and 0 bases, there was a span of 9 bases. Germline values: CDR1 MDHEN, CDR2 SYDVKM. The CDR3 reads CASNRAPTNEKLFF. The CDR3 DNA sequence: TGTGCCAGCAACAGGGCACCAACTAATGAAAAACTGTTTTTT.

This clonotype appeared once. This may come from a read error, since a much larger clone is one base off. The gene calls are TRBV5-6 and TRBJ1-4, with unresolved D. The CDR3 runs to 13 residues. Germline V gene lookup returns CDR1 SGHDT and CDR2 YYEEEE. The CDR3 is CASSFYGNEKLLF. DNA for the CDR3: TGTGCCAGCAGCTTTTACGGTAATGAAAAACTGCTTTTT.

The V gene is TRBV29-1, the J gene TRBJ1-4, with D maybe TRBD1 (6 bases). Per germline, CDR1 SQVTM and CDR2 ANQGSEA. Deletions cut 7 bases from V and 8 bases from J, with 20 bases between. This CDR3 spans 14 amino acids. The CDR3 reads CSAQGGQLREKLFF. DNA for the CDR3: TGCAGCGCCCAGGGTGGACAGCTAAGGGAAAAACTGTTTTTT.

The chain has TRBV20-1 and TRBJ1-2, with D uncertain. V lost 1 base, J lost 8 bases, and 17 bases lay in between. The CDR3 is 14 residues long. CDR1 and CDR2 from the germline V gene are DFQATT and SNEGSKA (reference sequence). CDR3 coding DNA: TGCAGTGCTAGAGTCTATGACCGGACTCGGGGCTACACCTTC. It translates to CSARVYDRTRGYTF.

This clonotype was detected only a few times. This CDR3 reads CASHGQGAFSNQPQHF. Written as DNA, the CDR3 is TGTGCCAGCCACGGACAGGGGGCCTTTAGCAATCAGCCCCAGCATTTT. The chain has TRBV19 and TRBJ1-5; 11 nucleotides align to TRBD1. This CDR3 comprises 16 residues. Germline V lookup: CDR1 LNHDA, CDR2 SQIVND (reference sequence). J was trimmed by 0 bases and V by 9 bases; bases with no gene match: 7.

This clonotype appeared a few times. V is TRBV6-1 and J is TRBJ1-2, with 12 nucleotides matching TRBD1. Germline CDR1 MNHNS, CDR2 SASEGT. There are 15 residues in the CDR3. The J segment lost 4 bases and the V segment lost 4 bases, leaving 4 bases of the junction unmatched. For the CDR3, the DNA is TGTGCCAGCAGTGCCGGGACAGGGGGCGGCTATGGCTACACCTTC. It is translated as CASSAGTGGGYGYTF.

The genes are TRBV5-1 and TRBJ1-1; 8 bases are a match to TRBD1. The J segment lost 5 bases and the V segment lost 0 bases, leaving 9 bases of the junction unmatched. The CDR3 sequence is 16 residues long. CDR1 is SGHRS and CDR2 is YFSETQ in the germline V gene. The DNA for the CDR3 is TGCGCCAGCAGCTTGGCCGTCGGACAGGGTCGGACTGAAGCTTTCTTT. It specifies CASSLAVGQGRTEAFF.

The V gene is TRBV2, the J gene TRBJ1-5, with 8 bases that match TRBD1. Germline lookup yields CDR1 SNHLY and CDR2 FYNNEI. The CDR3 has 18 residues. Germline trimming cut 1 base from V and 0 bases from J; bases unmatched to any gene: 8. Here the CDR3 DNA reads TGTGCCAGCAGTGAAGACCGGGACAGGAGATATAGCAATCAGCCCCAGCATTTT. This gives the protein CASSEDRDRRYSNQPQHF.

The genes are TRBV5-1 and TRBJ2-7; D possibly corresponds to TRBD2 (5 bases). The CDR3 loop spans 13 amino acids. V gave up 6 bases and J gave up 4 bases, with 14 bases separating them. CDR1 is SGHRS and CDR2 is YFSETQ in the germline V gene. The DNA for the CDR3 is TGCGCCAGCAACGACCCCGGAGGATACGAGCAGTACTTC. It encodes CASNDPGGYEQYF.

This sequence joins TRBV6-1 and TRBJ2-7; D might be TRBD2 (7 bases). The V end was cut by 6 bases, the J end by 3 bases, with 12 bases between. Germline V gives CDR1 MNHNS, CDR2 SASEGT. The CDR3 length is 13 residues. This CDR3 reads CASRRGRDYEQYF. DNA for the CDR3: TGTGCCAGCAGGCGGGGGCGGGACTACGAGCAGTACTTC.

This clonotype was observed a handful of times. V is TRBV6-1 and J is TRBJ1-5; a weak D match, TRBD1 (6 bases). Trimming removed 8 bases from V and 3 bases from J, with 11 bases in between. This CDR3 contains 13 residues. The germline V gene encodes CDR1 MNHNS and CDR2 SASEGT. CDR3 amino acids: CASRGGHNQPQHF. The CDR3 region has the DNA TGTGCCAGCCGTGGGGGGCACAATCAGCCCCAGCATTTT.

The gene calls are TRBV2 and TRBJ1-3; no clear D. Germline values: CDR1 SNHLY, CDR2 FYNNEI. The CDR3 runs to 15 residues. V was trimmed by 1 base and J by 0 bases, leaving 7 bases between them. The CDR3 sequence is CASSEGGFSGNTIYF. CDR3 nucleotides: TGTGCCAGCAGTGAAGGAGGGTTCTCTGGAAACACCATATATTTT. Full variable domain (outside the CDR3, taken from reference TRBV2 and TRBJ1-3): EPEVTQTPSHQVTQMGQEVILRCVPISNHLYFYWYRQILGQKVEFLVSFYNNEISEKSEIFDDQFSVERPDGSNFTLKIRSTKLEDSAMYFCASSEGGFSGNTIYFGEGSWLTVV.

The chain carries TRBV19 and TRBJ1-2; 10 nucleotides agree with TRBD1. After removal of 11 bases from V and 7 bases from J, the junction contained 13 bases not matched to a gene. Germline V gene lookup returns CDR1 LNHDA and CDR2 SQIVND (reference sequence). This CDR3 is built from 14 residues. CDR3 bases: TGTGCCTCCAGCGGGGACAGGGGATATTTTGGCTACACCTTC. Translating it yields CASSGDRGYFGYTF.

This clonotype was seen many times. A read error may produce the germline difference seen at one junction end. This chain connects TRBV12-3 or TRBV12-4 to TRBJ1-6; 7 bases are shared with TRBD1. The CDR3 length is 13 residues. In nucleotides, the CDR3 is TGTGCCACCAGTAACAGGGGTAATTCACCCCTCCACTTT. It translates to CATSNRGNSPLHF.

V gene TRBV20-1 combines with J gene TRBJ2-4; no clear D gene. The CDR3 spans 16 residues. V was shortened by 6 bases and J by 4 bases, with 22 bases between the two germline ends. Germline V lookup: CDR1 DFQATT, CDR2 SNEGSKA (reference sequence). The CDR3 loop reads CSAVDMVGGRKNIQYF. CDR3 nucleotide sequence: TGCAGTGCCGTCGACATGGTAGGCGGCAGGAAAAACATTCAGTACTTC.

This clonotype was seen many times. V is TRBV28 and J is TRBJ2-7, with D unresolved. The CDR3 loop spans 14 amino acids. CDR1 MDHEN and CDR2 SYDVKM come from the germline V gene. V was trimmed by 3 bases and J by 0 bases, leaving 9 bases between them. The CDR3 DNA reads TGTGCCAGCAGTTTTTCGGATATCTCCTACGAGCAGTACTTC. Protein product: CASSFSDISYEQYF.